A selection of T cell receptor beta chains follows, all from one sample in a study of Ad26.COV2.S vaccination and SARS-CoV-2 variants. Produced via immunoSEQ multiplex PCR; TCRdb's table is partial and in-frame only. Of about 320,000 clones in the sample, around four fifths were seen once. The material sequenced was peripheral blood, taken in a trial of Ad26.COV2.S vaccine versus placebo. The receptors stem from a person aged 18-65 years who received the Ad26.COV2.S COVID-19 vaccine or a placebo. Both conserved end residues are part of each CDR3. Each record gives: J gene, clone size, D gene, V gene, CDR3 protein, CDR3 DNA. D genes are given only for firm matches. Clone size is stated in some rows and not others, as once, few, many or a class when expanded.

j_gene: TRBJ1-3
abundance: -
d_gene: TRBD1
v_gene: TRBV6-5
CDR3aa: CASSRTGSNTIYF
CDR3nt: TGTGCCAGCAGTCGGACAGGGTCAAACACCATATATTTT

j_gene: TRBJ2-3
abundance: -
d_gene: -
v_gene: TRBV10-3
CDR3aa: CAISEQGLASDTQYF
CDR3nt: TGTGCCATCAGTGAGCAGGGGCTAGCGTCAGATACGCAGTATTTT

j_gene: TRBJ2-3
abundance: -
d_gene: TRBD2
v_gene: TRBV5-4
CDR3aa: CASSFLAGDTQYF
CDR3nt: TGTGCCAGCAGCTTCCTAGCGGGAGATACGCAGTATTTT

j_gene: TRBJ1-5
abundance: -
d_gene: -
v_gene: TRBV5-1
CDR3aa: CASSLAADGDQPQHF
CDR3nt: TGCGCCAGCAGCTTGGCTGCGGACGGTGATCAGCCCCAGCATTTT

j_gene: TRBJ2-7
abundance: few
d_gene: -
v_gene: TRBV5-5
CDR3aa: CASSLGRGTVVHEQYF
CDR3nt: TGTGCCAGCAGCTTGGGGAGGGGGACAGTGGTTCACGAGCAGTACTTC

j_gene: TRBJ2-1
abundance: -
d_gene: TRBD2
v_gene: TRBV6-5
CDR3aa: CASSYSVRGASEQFF
CDR3nt: TGTGCCAGCAGTTACTCAGTGCGGGGGGCTAGTGAGCAGTTCTTC

j_gene: TRBJ2-3
abundance: -
d_gene: TRBD2
v_gene: TRBV2
CDR3aa: CASRIPPAGWSDTQYF
CDR3nt: TGTGCCAGCAGGATCCCCCCAGCGGGGTGGTCAGATACGCAGTATTTT

j_gene: TRBJ2-7
abundance: few
d_gene: -
v_gene: TRBV6-1
CDR3aa: CASSDRVQGDEQYF
CDR3nt: TGTGCCAGCAGTGACAGGGTACAGGGCGACGAGCAGTACTTC

j_gene: TRBJ1-5
abundance: few
d_gene: -
v_gene: TRBV9
CDR3aa: CASSAGAGGWSNQPQHF
CDR3nt: TGTGCCAGCAGCGCCGGTGCGGGGGGCTGGAGCAATCAGCCCCAGCATTTT

j_gene: TRBJ2-6
abundance: once
d_gene: -
v_gene: TRBV15
CDR3aa: CATTRSSGANVLTF
CDR3nt: TGTGCCACTACCCGAAGCTCTGGGGCCAACGTCCTGACTTTC

j_gene: TRBJ1-1
abundance: -
d_gene: -
v_gene: TRBV9
CDR3aa: CASSVKPGLMNTEAFF
CDR3nt: TGTGCCAGCAGCGTTAAGCCGGGACTCATGAACACTGAAGCTTTCTTT

j_gene: TRBJ2-3
abundance: -
d_gene: -
v_gene: TRBV29-1
CDR3aa: CSGGATDTQYF
CDR3nt: TGCAGCGGGGGAGCCACAGATACGCAGTATTTT

j_gene: TRBJ1-1
abundance: once
d_gene: -
v_gene: TRBV11-3
CDR3aa: CASSLDPRRPEAFF
CDR3nt: TGTGCCAGCAGCTTAGATCCGCGTCGCCCTGAAGCTTTCTTT

j_gene: TRBJ2-2
abundance: -
d_gene: -
v_gene: TRBV7-9
CDR3aa: CASSFHSGITGELFF
CDR3nt: TGTGCCAGCAGCTTTCATTCGGGGATCACCGGGGAGCTGTTTTTT

j_gene: TRBJ1-1
abundance: -
d_gene: -
v_gene: TRBV5-1
CDR3aa: CASSISLGSNTEAFF
CDR3nt: TGCGCCAGCAGCATAAGCCTCGGATCGAACACTGAAGCTTTCTTT

j_gene: TRBJ1-1
abundance: -
d_gene: -
v_gene: TRBV4-1
CDR3aa: CASSQDNRDTEAFF
CDR3nt: TGCGCCAGCAGCCAAGATAACAGGGACACTGAAGCTTTCTTT

j_gene: TRBJ1-1
abundance: -
d_gene: TRBD1
v_gene: TRBV7-3
CDR3aa: CASSLNRGTEAFF
CDR3nt: TGTGCCAGCAGCTTAAACAGGGGCACTGAAGCTTTCTTT